This T cell receptor (beta chain) was observed in a study of shared clonotypes between healthy human individuals. Study context: Aged 18 to 49, the donors were a couple of women and a few men. Findings and limits, study-wide: Clonotypes shared by all four sorted-subset donors had higher generation probabilities than non-shared clonotypes.

CDR3 size: 15 residues. From germline, CDR1 is SGHRS and CDR2 YFSETQ. With 4 bases removed from V and 1 base from J, the gap between germline ends came to 14 bases. The authors split each subset's genomic DNA evenly across several immunoSEQ plates. Per the study methods: Without quality scores, immunoSEQ junctional reads could not be filtered like full-length reads. Here immunoSEQ multiplex PCR was the method, and the copy in TCRdb shows in-frame clones only, minus some. Clonal size and the V and J genes are those of that table, whereas D and trimming came from the DNA. The repertoire consists of about 960,000 clones, with roughly 72% occurring once and the leading ten covering 1.5%. Regarding this clone: Its target is not known. Other DNA sequences in this specimen translate into the identical CDR3.

The chain couples TRBV5-1 to TRBJ2-5, with D possibly matching TRBD1 (6 bases). The clonotype comes from a man between 18 and 35 years old in good health. The material sequenced was memory CD4+ T cells sorted from blood. Subset here: CD45RA-negative fraction. CDR3 in DNA: TGCGCCAGCAGCCAACCGACAGGAACCCAAGAGACCCAGTACTTC. This translates into CASSQPTGTQETQYF. Supplemented by reference TRBV5-1 and TRBJ2-5, the full variable domain reads KAGVTQTPRYLIKTRGQQVTLSCSPISGHRSVSWYQQTPGQGLQFLFEYFSETQRNKGNFPGRFSGRQFSNSRSEMNVSTLELGDSALYLCASSQPTGTQETQYFGPGTRLLVL.